This is a list of T cell receptor beta chains from one sample in a study of radiotherapy plus CTLA-4 blockade in lung cancer. The table came from immunoSEQ multiplex PCR; TCRdb's copy has only in-frame clones and leaves some out. This sample has some 120,000 clones, with roughly four fifths found just once. Sequenced here: peripheral blood, sampled from a patient treated with radiotherapy plus ipilimumab. Receptor source: a human donor with non-small cell lung cancer that progressed on radiotherapy plus ipilimumab. Some clones in this sample may be carry-over from other donors' samples. Each CDR3 is given with its conserved first and last residue. Fields, in order: J gene, clone size, D gene, V gene, CDR3 DNA, CDR3 protein. A D gene is named only where the DNA matches it firmly. Where a row states a size, it is once, few, many or the class of an expanded clone; other rows omit it.

j_gene: TRBJ1-2; abundance: -; d_gene: TRBD1; v_gene: TRBV19; CDR3nt: TGTGCCAGTGAAACAGGGCAGGGGGGCTATGGCTACACCTTC; CDR3aa: CASETGQGGYGYTF
j_gene: TRBJ2-7; abundance: -; d_gene: TRBD1; v_gene: TRBV5-4; CDR3nt: TGTGCCAGCAGCTCGGCGACAGGGGGTGCTCTCTCCTACGAGCAGTACTTC; CDR3aa: CASSSATGGALSYEQYF
j_gene: TRBJ1-5; abundance: -; d_gene: -; v_gene: TRBV7-2; CDR3nt: TGTGCCAGCAGCCCGCAAGGGCTCAATCAGCCCCAGCATTTT; CDR3aa: CASSPQGLNQPQHF
j_gene: TRBJ1-2; abundance: -; d_gene: -; v_gene: TRBV28; CDR3nt: TGTGCCAGCAGTTTCTCTTCCGGATATCGTGGTGGCTACACCTTC; CDR3aa: CASSFSSGYRGGYTF
j_gene: TRBJ2-1; abundance: few; d_gene: TRBD2; v_gene: TRBV6-1; CDR3nt: TGTGCCAGCAGGAAAGCGGGGGGGCTTAACAATGAGCAGTTCTTC; CDR3aa: CASRKAGGLNNEQFF
j_gene: TRBJ2-7; abundance: few; d_gene: -; v_gene: TRBV5-6; CDR3nt: TGTGCCAGCAGCTTGGGCTACGGGACCTCCTACGAGCAGTACTTC; CDR3aa: CASSLGYGTSYEQYF
j_gene: TRBJ2-3; abundance: -; d_gene: TRBD2; v_gene: TRBV29-1; CDR3nt: TGCAGCGTTGTTTTGCGGGGGAACTCAGATACGCAGTATTTT; CDR3aa: CSVVLRGNSDTQYF
j_gene: TRBJ1-2; abundance: -; d_gene: -; v_gene: TRBV4-3; CDR3nt: TGCGCCAGCAGCCAAGAACAGAACTACTATGGCTACACCTTC; CDR3aa: CASSQEQNYYGYTF
j_gene: TRBJ1-6; abundance: -; d_gene: TRBD1; v_gene: TRBV2; CDR3nt: TGTGCCAGCAGTGATTTGGGACAGGGTAATTCACCCCTCCACTTT; CDR3aa: CASSDLGQGNSPLHF
j_gene: TRBJ1-4; abundance: -; d_gene: TRBD1; v_gene: TRBV19; CDR3nt: TGTGCCAGTAGCCTCTCTCAGGGGGCCCGGTGGGAAAAACTGTTTTTT; CDR3aa: CASSLSQGARWEKLFF
j_gene: TRBJ2-3; abundance: -; d_gene: -; v_gene: TRBV5-1; CDR3nt: TGCGCCAGCAGCTTTACCTCGGGACTGAGGACAGATACGCAGTATTTT; CDR3aa: CASSFTSGLRTDTQYF
j_gene: TRBJ1-6; abundance: few; d_gene: TRBD1; v_gene: TRBV5-4; CDR3nt: TGTGCCAGCAGCTTGGGGCAGGGGGGTTATAATTCACCCCTCCACTTT; CDR3aa: CASSLGQGGYNSPLHF
j_gene: TRBJ1-1; abundance: few; d_gene: -; v_gene: TRBV19; CDR3nt: TGTGCCAGTAGTGTGAGGACTGAAGCTTTCTTT; CDR3aa: CASSVRTEAFF
j_gene: TRBJ2-2; abundance: few; d_gene: TRBD2; v_gene: TRBV6-4; CDR3nt: TGTGCCAGCAGTGACTCTAGCGGGGACACCGGGGAGCTGTTTTTT; CDR3aa: CASSDSSGDTGELFF
j_gene: TRBJ1-4; abundance: -; d_gene: -; v_gene: TRBV10-3; CDR3nt: TGTGCCATCAGTGAGTCCGGCCTTAGGTTGGATGAAAAACTGTTTTTT; CDR3aa: CAISESGLRLDEKLFF
j_gene: TRBJ1-2; abundance: few; d_gene: TRBD1; v_gene: TRBV10-3; CDR3nt: TGTGCCATTCCGGGACAGGGGGCTTCTGGCTACACCTTC; CDR3aa: CAIPGQGASGYTF
j_gene: TRBJ2-7; abundance: -; d_gene: -; v_gene: TRBV25-1; CDR3nt: TGTGCCAGCAGTGACCCCGGAGCGGCCACCTACGAGCAGTACTTC; CDR3aa: CASSDPGAATYEQYF
j_gene: TRBJ1-1; abundance: once; d_gene: -; v_gene: TRBV5-1; CDR3nt: TGCGCCAGCAGCGGGACGGTCGCTAGTAACACTGAAGCTTTCTTT; CDR3aa: CASSGTVASNTEAFF
j_gene: TRBJ1-5; abundance: -; d_gene: TRBD1; v_gene: TRBV29-1; CDR3nt: TGCAGCGTGGCAGGGGGCGATCAGCCCCAGCATTTT; CDR3aa: CSVAGGDQPQHF
j_gene: TRBJ1-1; abundance: -; d_gene: -; v_gene: TRBV11-2; CDR3nt: TGTGCCAGCAGCCTCACAGGGACTGAAGCTTTCTTT; CDR3aa: CASSLTGTEAFF
j_gene: TRBJ2-3; abundance: -; d_gene: -; v_gene: TRBV5-1; CDR3nt: TGCGCCAGCAGCGTCATCGCGGGCGCCACAGATACGCAGTATTTT; CDR3aa: CASSVIAGATDTQYF
j_gene: TRBJ2-7; abundance: -; d_gene: -; v_gene: TRBV6-5; CDR3nt: TGTGCCAGCAGTTCACGGTCTTGGCGTTTAACCTTC; CDR3aa: CASSSRSWRLTF
j_gene: TRBJ2-4; abundance: -; d_gene: TRBD1; v_gene: TRBV28; CDR3nt: TGTGCCAGCAGATCTAACAGGGGAGCCAAAAACATTCAGTACTTC; CDR3aa: CASRSNRGAKNIQYF
j_gene: TRBJ2-7; abundance: few; d_gene: -; v_gene: TRBV5-1; CDR3nt: TGTGCCAGCAGTGGATGGAGGGTAGCCTCCTACGAGCAGTACTTC; CDR3aa: CASSGWRVASYEQYF
j_gene: TRBJ1-1; abundance: -; d_gene: TRBD1; v_gene: TRBV6-5; CDR3nt: TGTGCCAGCAGTTACGACAGGGGGTACACTGAAGCTTTCTTT; CDR3aa: CASSYDRGYTEAFF
j_gene: TRBJ2-4; abundance: once; d_gene: TRBD2; v_gene: TRBV4-3; CDR3nt: TGCGCCAGCAGCCAAGTAAGCGGGGGGCTCGGGAACATTCAGTACTTC; CDR3aa: CASSQVSGGLGNIQYF
j_gene: TRBJ1-1; abundance: -; d_gene: TRBD1; v_gene: TRBV10-3; CDR3nt: TGTGCCATCAGTTACAGGGGAACTGAAGCTTTCTTT; CDR3aa: CAISYRGTEAFF
j_gene: TRBJ2-1; abundance: -; d_gene: -; v_gene: TRBV9; CDR3nt: TGTGCCAGCAGCGCCAGGGAGAATGAGCAGTTCTTC; CDR3aa: CASSARENEQFF
j_gene: TRBJ1-3; abundance: -; d_gene: -; v_gene: TRBV5-8; CDR3nt: TGTGCCAGCAGCTTGGACGGGACGACAGGAAACACCATATATTTT; CDR3aa: CASSLDGTTGNTIYF
j_gene: TRBJ2-3; abundance: once; d_gene: -; v_gene: TRBV6-1; CDR3nt: TGTGCCGGCAGCGGTGGGGGATTGAGCACAGATACGCAGTATTTT; CDR3aa: CAGSGGGLSTDTQYF
j_gene: TRBJ2-2; abundance: few; d_gene: -; v_gene: TRBV27; CDR3nt: TGTGCCAGCAGTTACTCAGGGGCCGGGGAGCTGTTTTTT; CDR3aa: CASSYSGAGELFF
j_gene: TRBJ1-3; abundance: -; d_gene: -; v_gene: TRBV19; CDR3nt: TGTGCCAGTAGTATGCAGGGGAGCGGAAACACCATATATTTT; CDR3aa: CASSMQGSGNTIYF
j_gene: TRBJ2-2; abundance: -; d_gene: TRBD2; v_gene: TRBV7-2; CDR3nt: TGTGCCAGCAGCTTGGGCCAGCGGGGTGGGAACACCGGGGAGCTGTTTTTT; CDR3aa: CASSLGQRGGNTGELFF
j_gene: TRBJ1-1; abundance: -; d_gene: -; v_gene: TRBV21-1; CDR3nt: TGTGCCAGCAGCAGGACAGGGGGCCAGAGAGGGAACACTGAAGCTTTCTTT; CDR3aa: CASSRTGGQRGNTEAFF
j_gene: TRBJ1-1; abundance: few; d_gene: TRBD1; v_gene: TRBV7-9; CDR3nt: TGTGCCAGCAGCTGGGGACAGTTGAACACTGAAGCTTTCTTT; CDR3aa: CASSWGQLNTEAFF
j_gene: TRBJ2-1; abundance: -; d_gene: -; v_gene: TRBV4-2; CDR3nt: TGTGCCAGCAGCCCTTATTTTACAGAGAACGGTGAGCAGTTCTTC; CDR3aa: CASSPYFTENGEQFF
j_gene: TRBJ1-2; abundance: once; d_gene: TRBD1; v_gene: TRBV7-2; CDR3nt: TGTGCCAGCAGCTTAGACGCAGGGGGCAACTATGGCTACACCTTC; CDR3aa: CASSLDAGGNYGYTF
j_gene: TRBJ1-1; abundance: -; d_gene: -; v_gene: TRBV7-3; CDR3nt: TGTGCCAGCAGCGCACAGGCCGGGATCGGGGCTTTCTTT; CDR3aa: CASSAQAGIGAFF
j_gene: TRBJ2-5; abundance: -; d_gene: -; v_gene: TRBV4-1; CDR3nt: TGCGCCAGCAGCCAGGCGCCCTCAAATTCCCAAGAGACCCAGTACTTC; CDR3aa: CASSQAPSNSQETQYF
j_gene: TRBJ1-2; abundance: few; d_gene: TRBD1; v_gene: TRBV6-1; CDR3nt: TGTGCCAGCAGGGGACAGGGATGGGTTAACTATGGCTACACCTTC; CDR3aa: CASRGQGWVNYGYTF
j_gene: TRBJ2-4; abundance: once; d_gene: TRBD2; v_gene: TRBV11-1; CDR3nt: TGTGCCAGCAGCTTATTTGGCGGGGGGTTTGACAAAAACATTCAGTACTTC; CDR3aa: CASSLFGGGFDKNIQYF
j_gene: TRBJ1-6; abundance: -; d_gene: -; v_gene: TRBV28; CDR3nt: TGTGCCAGCAGTTTCCCTTCCCTTGGGACCCTCCACTTT; CDR3aa: CASSFPSLGTLHF
j_gene: TRBJ2-5; abundance: -; d_gene: TRBD1; v_gene: TRBV4-3; CDR3nt: TGCGCCAGCAGCCAAGGACAGGGGAGGCGTTGGGGAGAGACCCAGTACTTC; CDR3aa: CASSQGQGRRWGETQYF